Detailed here is one T cell receptor beta chain. The antigen remains undetermined. This entry is derived from a study of a mutant IDH1 vaccine in newly diagnosed glioma. Study-level information: Patients received vaccination from 4-6 weeks after radiotherapy alone, or with temozolomide cycles.

There are 14 residues in the CDR3. Trimming cost V 7 bases and J 8 bases; bases outside gene matches: 9. Germline lookup yields CDR1 LNHDA and CDR2 SQIVND (reference sequence). Assay used: immunoSEQ multiplex PCR; TCRdb lists only in-frame clones, some missing. The profile shows just under 70,000 clones, approximately 88% of them singletons. Time point described: week 35, safety follow-up. Each dose of the vaccine consisted of 300 ug of mutant IDH1 20-mer peptide, with topical imiquimod. The chain has TRBV19 and TRBJ1-2; 11 bases fit TRBD1. The specimen comprised PBMCs, sampled from a glioma patient whose treatment included an IDH1 peptide vaccine. This clonotype was sampled from a man younger than 30 with glioma. The CDR3 DNA reads as TGTGCCAGTAATCAGCCAGGGACAGGGGGAGGCTACACCTTC. It specifies CASNQPGTGGGYTF.